Shown below are 24 T cell receptor beta chains from a single sample sequenced in a study of T cell responses to AZD1222 COVID-19 vaccine. Data came from immunoSEQ multiplex PCR; TCRdb stores just in-frame clones and leaves some out. The data hold about 170,000 clones, with 80% to 90% observed a single time. This specimen consisted of peripheral blood, obtained on day 0 of AZD1222 vaccination. These receptors all stem from an adult in good health.

This sequence joins TRBV7-9 and TRBJ1-5, with D unclear. Germline values: CDR1 SEHNR, CDR2 FQNEAQ (reference sequence). This CDR3 contains 13 residues. Trimming took 6 bases from V and 3 from J, leaving 9 bases between them. CDR3 coding DNA: TGTGCCAGCAGTCAGCTAGACAATCAGCCCCAGCATTTT. Its protein is CASSQLDNQPQHF.

The rearrangement links TRBV6-5 to TRBJ1-3; unclear D gene. The CDR3 loop spans 15 amino acids. Between the trimmed V and J ends, which lost 6 bases and 4 bases, there was a span of 16 bases. CDR1 is MNHEY and CDR2 is SVGAGI in the germline V gene. The CDR3: CASSAPGTWGNTIYF. The DNA for the CDR3 is TGTGCCAGCAGCGCTCCGGGAACCTGGGGAAACACCATATATTTT.

This clone has just a few counts. The chain is built from TRBV5-1 and TRBJ1-4; D ambiguous. The CDR3 loop spans 15 amino acids. V lost 0 bases and J lost 0, with 6 bases in between. Germline-derived CDR1 and CDR2 are SGHRS and YFSETQ. CDR3 DNA sequence: TGCGCCAGCAGCTTGGACAGACCAACTAATGAAAAACTGTTTTTT. This gives the protein CASSLDRPTNEKLFF. The full variable domain, rest sourced from reference TRBV5-1 and TRBJ1-4, is KAGVTQTPRYLIKTRGQQVTLSCSPISGHRSVSWYQQTPGQGLQFLFEYFSETQRNKGNFPGRFSGRQFSNSRSEMNVSTLELGDSALYLCASSLDRPTNEKLFFGSGTQLSVL.

The chain combines TRBV5-1 with TRBJ1-6, with a tentative D call TRBD1 (5 bases). Germline lookup yields CDR1 SGHRS and CDR2 YFSETQ. With 7 bases removed from V and 1 base from J, the gap between germline ends came to 9 bases. The CDR3 has 14 residues. For the CDR3, the DNA is TGCGCCAGCGGAAGGGGTTCCTATAATTCACCCCTCCACTTT. Translating it yields CASGRGSYNSPLHF.

The sample holds one count of this clone. CDR3 sequence (DNA): TGTGCCAGCAGTCTAGACAGGGGCCTCACCTCCTACGAGCAGTACTTC. Its translation: CASSLDRGLTSYEQYF. This chain links TRBV28 with TRBJ2-7, with 8 bases aligning to TRBD1. Unmatched junction bases numbered 9, after V lost 5 bases and J lost 0 bases. CDR3 size: 16 residues. Germline CDR1 MDHEN, CDR2 SYDVKM.

J is TRBJ2-2 and V is TRBV7-9, with D uncertain. This CDR3 comprises 14 residues. Between the trimmed V and J ends, which lost 5 bases and 1 base, there was a span of 8 bases. Germline CDR1 and CDR2: SEHNR and FQNEAQ (reference sequence). CDR3 sequence (DNA): TGTGCCAGCAGCGAGTGGGAGAACACCGGGGAGCTGTTTTTT. Protein product: CASSEWENTGELFF.

The chain recombines TRBV11-3 with TRBJ2-5; D remains ambiguous. The CDR3 consists of 13 residues. Trimming took off 0 bases at V and 2 bases at J, with 4 bases between the two ends. Germline V gene lookup returns CDR1 SGHNT and CDR2 YENEEA. This CDR3 is CASSLDGQETQYF. Here the CDR3 DNA reads TGTGCCAGCAGCTTAGATGGGCAAGAGACCCAGTACTTC.

The sample holds a few counts of this clone. The J gene is TRBJ2-5, the V gene TRBV3-1 (or the pseudogene TRBV3-2); no clear D. The CDR3 totals 13 residues. V was pared by 4 bases and J by 5 bases, with 11 bases between. Germline CDR1 and CDR2: LGHDT and YNNKEL (reference sequence). As DNA, the CDR3 is TGTGCCAGCAGCCTCGGAGCTCTGGAGACCCAGTACTTC. Encoded protein: CASSLGALETQYF.

This clone has more than one count but fewer than ten. The V call is TRBV7-6, the J call TRBJ2-1; D may correspond to TRBD1 or TRBD2 (5 bases each). V was trimmed by 1 base and J by 4 bases, leaving 11 bases between them. CDR1 and CDR2 (germline): SGHVS, FNYEAQ. This CDR3 is 15 amino acids long. CDR3: CASSLVGAEYNEQFF. CDR3 coding DNA: TGTGCCAGCAGCTTAGTCGGGGCTGAATACAATGAGCAGTTCTTC. The whole variable domain, filled in from reference TRBV7-6 and TRBJ2-1, reads GAGVSQSPRYKVTKRGQDVALRCDPISGHVSLYWYRQALGQGPEFLTYFNYEAQQDKSGLPNDRFSAERPEGSISTLTIQRTEQRDSAMYRCASSLVGAEYNEQFFGPGTRLTVL.

V is TRBV11-2 and J is TRBJ2-1; 12 bases agree with TRBD1. This CDR3 has 19 amino acids. Germline trimming cut 1 base from V and 6 bases from J; bases unmatched to any gene: 13. CDR1 is SGHAT and CDR2 is FQNNGV in the germline V gene. The CDR3 spells CASSLGGQGARFGFNEQFF. In nucleotides, the CDR3 is TGTGCCAGCAGCTTAGGGGGACAGGGGGCGCGATTCGGCTTCAATGAGCAGTTCTTC.

On this clone: The same CDR3 can be traced to other DNA sequences in this sample. The gene calls are TRBV2 and TRBJ1-5, with TRBD1 matching 12 bases. Germline V gene sequence: CDR1 SNHLY, CDR2 FYNNEI. This CDR3 is 16 amino acids long. J was trimmed by 2 bases and V by 6 bases; bases with no gene match: 5. The CDR3 is CASRRDRGLGNQPQHF. CDR3 coding DNA: TGTGCCAGCAGGAGGGACAGGGGGCTGGGCAATCAGCCCCAGCATTTT.

J is TRBJ1-1 and V is TRBV7-3, with D possibly being TRBD1 (6 bases). CDR1 is SGHTA, CDR2 FQGTGA, per germline. Deletions cut 5 bases from V and 6 bases from J, with 16 bases between. The CDR3 has 14 amino acids. The CDR3 loop reads CASSPQGSSPEAFF. As DNA, the CDR3 is TGTGCCAGCAGCCCTCAGGGGTCTTCCCCTGAAGCTTTCTTT.

The V call is TRBV30, the J call TRBJ1-2, with D possibly TRBD1 on 6 matching bases. Trimming removed 4 bases at V and 8 bases at J, with 20 bases between. This CDR3 region has 14 residues. CDR1 is GTSNPN and CDR2 is SVGIG in the germline V gene (reference sequence). CDR3 bases: TGTGCCTGGACCCGGGACACCGGTTTAGAGGGCTACACCTTC. This sequence encodes CAWTRDTGLEGYTF.

V is TRBV4-3 and J is TRBJ2-7; 7 bases line up with TRBD1. From germline, CDR1 is LGHNA and CDR2 YSLEER. The ends lost 0 bases at V and 3 bases at J; junction bases unmatched: 8. This CDR3 has 16 residues. CDR3 nucleotides: TGCGCCAGCAGCCAAGAGCACAGGGGTTTTTTCTACGAGCAGTACTTC. This codes for CASSQEHRGFFYEQYF.

This rearrangement joins TRBV3-1 (or the pseudogene TRBV3-2) to TRBJ1-5; 7 nucleotides agree with TRBD1. V lost 4 bases to trimming and J lost 6 bases; unmatched junction nucleotides: 3. CDR1 is LGHDT, CDR2 YNNKEL, per germline (reference sequence). This CDR3 spans 13 amino acids. Written as DNA, the CDR3 is TGTGCCAGCAGCCTCCAGGGGGTTCAGCCCCAGCATTTT. Translation: CASSLQGVQPQHF.

The chain combines TRBV7-9 with TRBJ1-3; TRBD1 might be the D (5 bases). Germline assignment: CDR1 SEHNR and CDR2 FQNEAQ (reference sequence). Trimming cost V 7 bases and J 4 bases, with 17 bases left between them. This CDR3 is 15 amino acids long. CDR3 sequence reads: CASNGGRGTGNTIYF. The CDR3 DNA reads as TGTGCCAGCAACGGAGGGAGGGGTACCGGAAACACCATATATTTT.

This chain joins TRBV7-2 and TRBJ1-1; 8 bases fit TRBD1. Germline trimming cut 2 bases from V and 0 bases from J; bases unmatched to any gene: 2. Germline CDR1 and CDR2: SGHTA and FQGNSA. This CDR3 is 15 amino acids long. The DNA of the CDR3 is TGTGCCAGCAGCTTATTGGGACAGGTGAACACTGAAGCTTTCTTT. Its translation: CASSLLGQVNTEAFF.

For this clone: An end of the junction does not agree with germline; a read error may underlie this. This sequence joins TRBV4-3 and TRBJ2-7, with D possibly called TRBD1 or TRBD2 (6 bases each). The CDR3 is 15 amino acids. CDR1 is LGHNA, CDR2 YSLEER, per germline. The CDR3 sequence is CASSQDRVEYGGASF. In DNA, the CDR3 is TGCGCCAGCAGCCAAGATCGGGTTGAGTACGGGGGCGCGTCCTTC.

The chain is built from TRBV10-2 and TRBJ2-5; 10 bases align to TRBD2. This CDR3 has 18 residues. Germline V gene lookup returns CDR1 WSHSY and CDR2 SAAADI. J was trimmed by 2 bases and V by 2 bases; bases with no gene match: 11. The CDR3 nucleotides are TGCGCCAGCAGTGAGCCCCAATTGGGAGCGGGGGGGCAAGAGACCCAGTACTTC. Its translation is CASSEPQLGAGGQETQYF.

This clone appeared a few times. The chain recombines TRBV9 with TRBJ2-3, with D possibly being TRBD2 (6 bases). Germline-derived CDR1 and CDR2 are SGDLS and YYNGEE. The CDR3 has 15 residues. V was shortened by 3 bases and J by 6 bases, with 17 bases between the two germline ends. The CDR3 region has the DNA TGTGCCAGCAGCGGCCCTGGGACTTCAGCTGATACGCAGTATTTT. Encoded protein: CASSGPGTSADTQYF.

J is TRBJ1-1 and V is TRBV12-3 or TRBV12-4; a weak D match, TRBD1 (5 bases). The V gene lost 9 bases and the J gene lost 8 bases, with 13 bases spanning the gap. The length of the CDR3 is 11 residues. The CDR3 coding sequence is TGTGCCAGTCGGGGACCTGCAGAAGCTTTCTTT. Residues: CASRGPAEAFF.

This clone was seen a few times. The chain carries TRBV27 and TRBJ1-2; 9 nucleotides agree with TRBD1. V shed 0 bases and J 3 bases; nucleotides not matched to a gene: 8. CDR1 and CDR2 (germline): MNHEY, SMNVEV (reference sequence). This CDR3 has 17 residues. The DNA for the CDR3 is TGTGCCAGCAGTTTATCATCCATAACAGGGGGCTACTATGGCTACACCTTC. The encoded protein is CASSLSSITGGYYGYTF.

In DNA form, the CDR3 reads TGTGCCAGCAGTCCTCGATTAAACTATGGCTACACCTTC. As protein: CASSPRLNYGYTF. The chain couples TRBV7-8 to TRBJ1-2; D is undetermined. Trimming cost V 6 bases and J 2 bases, with 10 bases left between them. CDR1 SGHVS and CDR2 FQNEAQ come from the germline V gene. The CDR3 loop spans 13 amino acids. Using reference TRBV7-8 and TRBJ1-2 for the parts outside the CDR3, the full variable domain is GAGVSQSPRYKVAKRGQDVALRCDPISGHVSLFWYQQALGQGPEFLTYFQNEAQLDKSGLPSDRFFAERPEGSVSTLKIQRTQQEDSAVYLCASSPRLNYGYTFGSGTRLTVV.

This chain uses TRBV7-9 with TRBJ2-7; 9 nucleotides line up with TRBD2. This CDR3 contains 17 residues. Germline values: CDR1 SEHNR, CDR2 FQNEAQ (reference sequence). The V segment lost 5 bases and the J segment 1 base; nucleotides outside the gene matches: 12. CDR3: CASSDPSREGSSYEQYV. The CDR3 nucleotides read TGTGCCAGCAGCGATCCATCGCGGGAGGGGTCGTCCTACGAGCAGTACGTC.